These 6 T cell receptor beta chains share one sample of origin, sequenced in a study of CD8+ T cells in alopecia areata. Reverse transcription of extracted RNA yielded cDNA, which provided the sequencing template. Assay used: immunoSEQ multiplex PCR; TCRdb lists only in-frame clones, some missing. The sample was found to contain 1,500 to 2,000 clones, and every one recurs. Combined cutaneous lymph node cells underwent sorting by CD4, CD8alpha, NKG2D, NKG2ACE and additional markers. The sample consisted of CD8+ T cells sorted from a lymph node. Source of these receptors: a C3H/HeJ mouse with alopecia areata. Mice of this strain are of MHC haplotype H2-k.

Within the sample, this clone is medium-sized. Mouse gene names apply. The missing CDR3 end, 4 residues past where the read stops, is filled in from the germline J gene. The V call is TRBV13-2, the J call TRBJ2-7; TRBD1 agrees at 7 bases. Germline assignment: CDR1 NNHNN and CDR2 SYGAGS (reference sequence). The CDR3 is 13 amino acids. The V segment lost 5 bases and the J segment 0 bases; nucleotides outside the gene matches: 2. CDR3 bases read: TGTGCCAGCGGGGGACAGAGCTCCTAT. Protein product: CASGGQSSY. The entire CDR3 sequence reads CASGGQSSYEQYF.

This clone was found many times. Genes here carry mouse names. The CDR3 is cut off 4 residues early in the read; its end comes from the germline J gene. This chain links TRBV1 with TRBJ2-2; no reliable D call. CDR3 length equals 16 residues. Per the germline V gene, CDR1 is NSQYPW and CDR2 is LRSPGD (reference sequence). Trimming took 0 bases from V and 0 from J, leaving 8 bases between them. The sequenced part of the CDR3 DNA is TGCACCTGCAGTGCAGACTGGTCCGCAAACACCGGG. As protein: CTCSADWSANTG. In full, the CDR3 is CTCSADWSANTGQLYF. The full variable domain, in which reference TRBV1 and TRBJ2-2 provide the parts outside the CDR3, is VTLLEQNPRWRLVPRGQAVNLRCILKNSQYPWMSWYQQDLQKQLQWLFTLRSPGDKEVKSLPGADYLATRVTDTELRLQVANMSQGRTLYCTCSADWSANTGQLYFGEGSKLTVL.

This clone was counted ten times or more. Gene names denote mouse genes. The CDR3 end falls 4 residues outside the read, so it is completed with the germline J gene. V gene TRBV19 combines with J gene TRBJ2-1; D uncertain. This CDR3 has 14 residues. The V and J ends lost 3 bases and 0 bases respectively, with 7 bases between them. Looked up from germline, CDR1 is FNHDT and CDR2 is SITEND (reference sequence). This CDR3 reads CASSKQYNYAEQFF. CDR3 bases read: TGTGCCAGCAGTAAACAGTATAACTATGCT. The variable domain in full, with the rest retrieved from reference TRBV19 and TRBJ2-1, is GGIITQTPKFLIGQEGQKLTLKCQQNFNHDTMYWYRQDSGKGLRLIYYSITENDLQKGDLSEGYDASREKKSSFSLTVTSAQKNEMAVFLCASSKQYNYAEQFFGPGTRLTVL.

To note about this clone: Genes and germline come from the mouse. The read terminates 4 residues ahead of where the CDR3 ends, so the germline J gene completes it. Different DNA sequences within this sample yield the same CDR3. The rearrangement joins TRBV3 to TRBJ2-1, with D possibly matching TRBD2 (7 bases). CDR3 length: 17 amino acids. Germline V CDR1 and CDR2: SNHLY, FYNGKV (reference sequence). The ends were cut back, 1 base at V and 4 bases at J, with 17 bases in the middle. The CDR3: CASSLVLGEGGYAEQFF. The DNA read from the CDR3 is TGTGCCAGCAGCTTAGTTCTGGGGGAGGGGGGATATGCT.

This clone was recorded a few times. Genes here carry mouse names. Sequencing ends 4 residues short of the CDR3 end; the germline J gene provides the rest. The gene calls are TRBV19 and TRBJ2-2; D possibly corresponds to TRBD1 (6 bases). This CDR3 comprises 13 residues. Germline V gene lookup returns CDR1 FNHDT and CDR2 SITEND (reference sequence). V lost 9 bases and J 6 bases, leaving 15 bases between the germline ends. CDR3 DNA, as far as it was read: TGTGCCACCCTTCTCCACAGGGCCGGG. Translation gives CATLLHRAG. The whole CDR3 is CATLLHRAGQLYF.

Concerning this clone: Mouse gene names and germline throughout. Read sequence stops 4 residues before the CDR3 end, and the germline J gene provides the missing end. V is TRBV13-1 and J is TRBJ2-2; TRBD1 matches at 8 bases. Germline-derived CDR1 and CDR2 are NSHNY and SYGAGN. The CDR3 runs to 15 residues. Trimming cost V 3 bases and J 0 bases; bases outside gene matches: 1. The CDR3 DNA, read in part, is TGTGCCAGCAGTGGGGACAGGCCAAACACCGGG. Translated: CASSGDRPNTG. The full CDR3 reads CASSGDRPNTGQLYF.